A single sample is the source of the 2 T cell receptor beta chains below, sequenced in a study of cytomegalovirus exposure and HLA in healthy donors. The PCR made use of 60 Vbeta and 13 Jbeta primers. Sequencing was performed with immunoSEQ multiplex PCR; in TCRdb, only in-frame clones are kept and a portion is missing. The data contain 130,000 or so clones, 82% of them singletons. The sequenced sample consisted of PBMCs. The source of these receptors is a man between 18 and 35 years old in good health and CMV-seropositive.

This clone has only a few counts. The chain uses TRBV6-1 and TRBJ1-2; TRBD1 agrees at 7 bases. This CDR3 region has 14 residues. V lost 5 bases to trimming and J lost 4 bases; unmatched junction nucleotides: 7. CDR1 and CDR2 from the germline V gene are MNHNS and SASEGT. The CDR3 bases are TGTGCCAGCAGTAAGGGGGCGCAAAGCTATGGCTACACCTTC. Residues: CASSKGAQSYGYTF.

This clone was counted a single time. The CDR3 here is CSAATGANQPQHF. As DNA, the CDR3 is TGCAGCGCAGCTACAGGGGCCAATCAGCCCCAGCATTTT. This chain connects TRBV29-1 to TRBJ1-5; 7 bases line up with TRBD1. Per the germline V gene, CDR1 is SQVTM and CDR2 is ANQGSEA. The length of the CDR3 is 13 residues. Germline trimming cut 7 bases from V and 3 bases from J; bases unmatched to any gene: 6.